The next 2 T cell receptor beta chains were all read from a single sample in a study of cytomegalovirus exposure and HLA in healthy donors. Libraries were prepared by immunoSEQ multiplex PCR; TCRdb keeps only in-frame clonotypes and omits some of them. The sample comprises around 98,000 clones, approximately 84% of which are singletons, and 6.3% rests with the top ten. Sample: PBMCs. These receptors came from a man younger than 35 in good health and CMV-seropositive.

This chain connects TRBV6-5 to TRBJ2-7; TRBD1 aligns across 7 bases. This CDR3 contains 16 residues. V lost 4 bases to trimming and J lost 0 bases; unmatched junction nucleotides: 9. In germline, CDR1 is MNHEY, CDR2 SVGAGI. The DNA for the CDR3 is TGTGCCAGCAGTTCTCGTCCCTGGGACAGCTCCTACGAGCAGTACTTC. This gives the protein CASSSRPWDSSYEQYF.

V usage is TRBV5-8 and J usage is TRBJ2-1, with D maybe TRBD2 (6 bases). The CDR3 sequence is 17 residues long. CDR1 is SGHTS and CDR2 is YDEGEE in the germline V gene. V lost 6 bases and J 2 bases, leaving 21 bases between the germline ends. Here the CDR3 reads CASTPPFAGTAYNEQFF. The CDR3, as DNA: TGTGCCAGCACCCCGCCCTTCGCGGGAACGGCCTACAATGAGCAGTTCTTC.